In its sample, the clone carrying this TCR beta chain was seen a few times. The target antigen is unknown. With V trimmed by 3 bases and J by 4 bases, 9 bases remained unmatched. In germline, CDR1 is LNHDA, CDR2 SQIVND (reference sequence). The CDR3 runs 16 residues. Culture lasted 10 days before CD4+ T cell isolation. The data belong to a study of vaccination effects on CD4 cells after COVID-19. About the research overall: Culturing of a few million PBMC per well took place with roughly 10 IU/ml IL-2 and around 10 ug/ml peptides. Broader study findings: Clones arising from infection and from vaccination showed marked clonal contraction late after vaccination. In healthy vaccinees, only 1 of 255 vaccine-induced clones cross-reacted with common cold coronaviruses.

Some clones are missing from TCRdb's copy, which holds only in-frame ones; the method was immunoSEQ multiplex PCR. The repertoire consists of about 74,000 clones, with 60% to 80% occurring once and the leading ten covering roughly 1.9%. The rearrangement joins TRBV19 to TRBJ1-2, with 9 bases aligning to TRBD1. This TCR came from a human donor who received a COVID-19 vaccine. The sample was CD4+ T cells from PBMCs cultured without peptide, taken before COVID-19 vaccination. DNA of the CDR3: TGTGCCAGTAGTATCCCCGGGACAGGGTCGGGCTATGGCTACACCTTC. Amino acids: CASSIPGTGSGYGYTF.